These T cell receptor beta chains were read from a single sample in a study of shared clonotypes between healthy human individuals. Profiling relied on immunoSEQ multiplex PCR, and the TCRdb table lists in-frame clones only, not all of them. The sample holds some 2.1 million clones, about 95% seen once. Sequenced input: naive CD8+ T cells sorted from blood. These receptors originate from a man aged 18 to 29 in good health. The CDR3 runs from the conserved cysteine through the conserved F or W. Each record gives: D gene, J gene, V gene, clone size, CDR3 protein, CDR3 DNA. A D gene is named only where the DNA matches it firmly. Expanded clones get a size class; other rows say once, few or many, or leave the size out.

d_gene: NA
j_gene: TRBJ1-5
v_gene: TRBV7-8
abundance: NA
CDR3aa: CASSPGTQPQHF
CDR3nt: TGTGCCAGCAGCCCCGGGACTCAGCCCCAGCATTTT

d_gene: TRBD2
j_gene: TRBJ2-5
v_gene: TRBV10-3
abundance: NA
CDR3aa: CAISDGGGYQETQYF
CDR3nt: TGTGCCATCAGTGACGGGGGAGGGTATCAAGAGACCCAGTACTTC

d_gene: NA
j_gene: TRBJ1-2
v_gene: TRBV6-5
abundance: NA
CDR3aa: CASSSTGFYGYTF
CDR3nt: TGTGCCAGCAGCTCCACAGGCTTTTATGGCTACACCTTC

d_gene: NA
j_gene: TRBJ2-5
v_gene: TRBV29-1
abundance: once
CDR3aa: CSVESGNQQETQYF
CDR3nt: TGCAGCGTTGAGTCCGGCAACCAACAAGAGACCCAGTACTTC

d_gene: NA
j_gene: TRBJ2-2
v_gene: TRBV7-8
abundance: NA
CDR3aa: CASSWDTGELFF
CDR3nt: TGTGCCAGCAGCTGGGACACCGGGGAGCTGTTTTTT

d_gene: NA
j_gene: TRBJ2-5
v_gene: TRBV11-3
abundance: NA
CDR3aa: CASSARLAETQYF
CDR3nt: TGTGCCAGCAGCGCCCGTTTAGCGGAGACCCAGTACTTC

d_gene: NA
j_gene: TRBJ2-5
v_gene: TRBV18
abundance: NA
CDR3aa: CASSDPGVETQYF
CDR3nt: TGTGCCAGCTCAGATCCGGGGGTAGAGACCCAGTACTTC

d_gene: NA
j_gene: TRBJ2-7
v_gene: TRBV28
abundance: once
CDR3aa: CASSDPVTYEQYF
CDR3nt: TGTGCCAGCAGTGACCCTGTTACCTACGAGCAGTACTTC

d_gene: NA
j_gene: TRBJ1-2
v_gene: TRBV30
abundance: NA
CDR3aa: CAWGLGANYGYTF
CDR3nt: TGTGCCTGGGGACTGGGGGCTAACTATGGCTACACCTTC

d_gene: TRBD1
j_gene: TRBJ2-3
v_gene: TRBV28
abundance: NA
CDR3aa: CASSFRGLVDTQYF
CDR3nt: TGTGCCAGCAGTTTCAGGGGGCTAGTAGATACGCAGTATTTT

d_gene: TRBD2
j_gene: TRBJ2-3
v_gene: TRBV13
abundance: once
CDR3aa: CASSTALAPGDTQYF
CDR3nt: TGTGCCAGCAGCACAGCACTAGCGCCCGGGGATACGCAGTATTTT

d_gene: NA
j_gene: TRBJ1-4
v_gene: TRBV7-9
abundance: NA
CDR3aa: CASSLVGNEKLFF
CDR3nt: TGTGCCAGCAGCTTAGTAGGGAATGAAAAACTGTTTTTT

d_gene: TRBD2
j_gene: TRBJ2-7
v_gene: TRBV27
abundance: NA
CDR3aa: CASSAFGAGGPDYEQYF
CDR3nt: TGTGCCAGCAGTGCCTTCGGAGCGGGGGGGCCAGATTACGAGCAGTACTTC

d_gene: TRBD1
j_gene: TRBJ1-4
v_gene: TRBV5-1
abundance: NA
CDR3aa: CASSSWTGGFDYEKLFF
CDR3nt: TGCGCCAGCAGCTCCTGGACAGGGGGCTTCGATTATGAAAAACTGTTTTTT

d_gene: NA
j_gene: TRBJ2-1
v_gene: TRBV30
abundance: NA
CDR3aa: CAWGAMSYEQFF
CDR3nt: TGTGCCTGGGGAGCAATGTCGTATGAGCAGTTCTTC

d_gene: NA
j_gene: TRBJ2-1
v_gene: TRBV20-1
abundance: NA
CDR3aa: CSAEENEQFF
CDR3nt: TGCAGTGCGGAAGAGAATGAGCAGTTCTTC

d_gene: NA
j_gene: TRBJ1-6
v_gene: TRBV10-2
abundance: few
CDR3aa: CASMSERYNSPLHF
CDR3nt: TGCGCCAGCATGTCGGAGCGGTATAATTCACCCCTCCACTTT

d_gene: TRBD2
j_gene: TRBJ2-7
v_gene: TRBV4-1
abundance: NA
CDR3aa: CASSLRQAGYEQYF
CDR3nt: TGCGCCAGCAGCCTTAGGCAAGCGGGGTACGAGCAGTACTTC

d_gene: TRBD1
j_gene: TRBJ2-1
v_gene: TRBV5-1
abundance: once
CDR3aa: CASSLAGQGTYNEQFF
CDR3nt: TGCGCCAGCAGCTTGGCGGGACAGGGTACCTACAATGAGCAGTTCTTC

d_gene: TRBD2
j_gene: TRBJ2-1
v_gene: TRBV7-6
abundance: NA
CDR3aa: CASSPGTSGRAYNEQFF
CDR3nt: TGTGCCAGCAGCCCTGGGACTAGCGGGAGAGCCTACAATGAGCAGTTCTTC

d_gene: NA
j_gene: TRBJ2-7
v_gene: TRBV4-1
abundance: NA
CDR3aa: CASSQDRQVYYEQYF
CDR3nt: TGCGCCAGCAGCCAAGATCGACAGGTTTACTACGAGCAGTACTTC

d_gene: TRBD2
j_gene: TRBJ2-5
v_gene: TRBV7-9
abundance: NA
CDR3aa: CASSPRTSAEETQYF
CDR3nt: TGTGCCAGCAGCCCAAGGACTAGCGCGGAAGAGACCCAGTACTTC

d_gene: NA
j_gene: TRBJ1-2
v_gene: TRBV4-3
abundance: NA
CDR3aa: CASSQEWRGAGYGYTF
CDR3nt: TGCGCCAGCAGCCAAGAGTGGAGAGGGGCCGGCTATGGCTACACCTTC

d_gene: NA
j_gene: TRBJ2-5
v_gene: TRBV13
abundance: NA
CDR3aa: CASSSGRLGAETQYF
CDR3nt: TGTGCCAGCAGCTCCGGACGGTTGGGGGCAGAGACCCAGTACTTC

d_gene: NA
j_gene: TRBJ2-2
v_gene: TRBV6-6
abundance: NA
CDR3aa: CASRELAGTGELFF
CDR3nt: TGTGCCAGTAGGGAACTAGCTGGCACCGGGGAGCTGTTTTTT

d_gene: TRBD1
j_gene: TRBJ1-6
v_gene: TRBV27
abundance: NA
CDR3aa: CASTQTGASYNSPLHF
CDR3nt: TGTGCCAGCACCCAGACAGGGGCCTCCTATAATTCACCCCTCCACTTT

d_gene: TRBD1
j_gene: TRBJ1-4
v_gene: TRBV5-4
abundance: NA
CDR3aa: CASSLGDSATNEKLFF
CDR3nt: TGTGCCAGCAGCTTAGGGGACAGTGCAACTAATGAAAAACTGTTTTTT

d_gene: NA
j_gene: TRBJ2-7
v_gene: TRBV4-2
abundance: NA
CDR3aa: CASSHSSYEQYF
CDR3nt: TGTGCCAGCAGCCATAGCAGCTACGAGCAGTACTTC

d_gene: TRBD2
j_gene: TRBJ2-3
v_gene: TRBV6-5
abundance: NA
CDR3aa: CASSPLAGGADTQYF
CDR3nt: TGTGCCAGCAGCCCTCTAGCGGGAGGGGCAGATACGCAGTATTTT

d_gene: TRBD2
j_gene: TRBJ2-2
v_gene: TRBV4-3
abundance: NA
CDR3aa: CASSQASGRYGTGELFF
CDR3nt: TGCGCCAGCAGCCAAGCTAGCGGGAGGTACGGCACCGGGGAGCTGTTTTTT

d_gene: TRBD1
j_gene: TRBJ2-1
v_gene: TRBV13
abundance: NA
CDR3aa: CASSFEGAPKVDEQFF
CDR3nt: TGTGCCAGCAGCTTTGAGGGGGCCCCAAAGGTCGATGAGCAGTTCTTC

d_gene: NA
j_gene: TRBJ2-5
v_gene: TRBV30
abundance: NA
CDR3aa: CAWSVQGGWLETQYF
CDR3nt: TGTGCCTGGAGTGTACAGGGGGGGTGGTTGGAGACCCAGTACTTC

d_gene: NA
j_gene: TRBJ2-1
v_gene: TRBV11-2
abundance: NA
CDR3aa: CASSSLGQLQQFF
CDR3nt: TGTGCCAGCAGCTCGTTAGGACAGCTTCAGCAGTTCTTC

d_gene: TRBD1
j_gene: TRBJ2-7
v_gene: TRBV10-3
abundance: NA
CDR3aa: CAIKAPGQGAYEQYF
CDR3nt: TGTGCCATCAAAGCACCGGGACAGGGGGCCTACGAGCAGTACTTC

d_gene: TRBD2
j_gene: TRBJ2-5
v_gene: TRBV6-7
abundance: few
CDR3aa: CASSYGLAGGLYQETQYF
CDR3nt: TGTGCCAGCAGTTACGGACTAGCGGGAGGGCTGTACCAAGAGACCCAGTACTTC

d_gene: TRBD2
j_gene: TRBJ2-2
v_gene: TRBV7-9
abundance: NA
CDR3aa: CASSSLGREALRTGELFF
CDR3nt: TGTGCCAGCAGCTCTTTAGGGCGGGAGGCTTTAAGGACCGGGGAGCTGTTTTTT

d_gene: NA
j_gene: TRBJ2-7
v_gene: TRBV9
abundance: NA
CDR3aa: CASSVDADLSYEQYF
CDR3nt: TGTGCCAGCAGCGTAGATGCAGACCTCTCCTACGAGCAGTACTTC

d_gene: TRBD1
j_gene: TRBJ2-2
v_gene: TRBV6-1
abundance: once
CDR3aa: CATRDRDANTGELFF
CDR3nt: TGTGCCACCCGGGACAGGGATGCGAACACCGGGGAGCTGTTTTTT

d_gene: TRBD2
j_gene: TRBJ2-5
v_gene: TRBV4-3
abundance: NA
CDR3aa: CASSQDTSGGWAQYF
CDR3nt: TGCGCCAGCAGCCAAGATACTAGCGGGGGGTGGGCCCAGTACTTC

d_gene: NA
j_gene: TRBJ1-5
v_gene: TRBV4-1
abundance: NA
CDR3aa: CASSQADVGNQPQHF
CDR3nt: TGCGCCAGCAGCCAAGCAGACGTCGGCAATCAGCCCCAGCATTTT